This T cell receptor beta chain was recorded in a study of regulatory T cells in long-lasting Graves disease. This clonotype was seen only a few times. The target antigen is unknown. The time point: persistent/refractory GD, antithyroid drugs over 5 years with positive TRAb. TCR sequences were obtained from RNA taken from PBMCs. CDR1 and CDR2 from the germline V gene are SGDLS and YYNGEE. CDR3 length equals 12 residues. V was trimmed by 0 bases and J by 15 bases, leaving 13 bases between them. Construction of TCR beta libraries relied on iRepertoire HTBI primers and on Arm-PCR targeting CDR3 regions. In the original workflow: Across the samples, identification revealed some 64 TRBV and 14 TRBJ segments. TCRdb reanalysed the multiplex PCR reads using MiXCR and keeps one entry per CDR3 protein. TCRdb, not the original authors, processed these V and J calls. The table shows hundreds of thousands of distinct CDR3 sequences, with 20% to 25% occurring only once.

Findings and caveats of the study: Relative to new patients (approximately 1,000), persistent patients exhibited greater sharing of public clonotypes (about 3,000). Thyroid tissue was not studied; only peripheral blood was.

The source was peripheral blood mononuclear cells (PBMCs), collected when the disease was refractory, from a patient treated with antithyroid drugs. The chain has TRBV9 and TRBJ1-5; D ambiguous. The source of this sequence is a female donor with Graves disease. CDR3 sequence: CASSVEKVGRHF. In DNA form, the CDR3 reads TGTGCCAGCAGCGTAGAGAAGGTGGGTAGGCATTTT. The full variable domain, its missing parts supplied by reference TRBV9 and TRBJ1-5, is DSGVTQTPKHLITATGQRVTLRCSPRSGDLSVYWYQQSLDQGLQFLIQYYNGEERAKGNILERFSAQQFPDLHSELNLSSLELGDSALYFCASSVEKVGRHFGDGTRLSIL.